Sequencing of this T cell receptor (beta chain) was carried out in a study of identical twins. This clonotype occurred many times. The antigen remains unidentified. V lost 4 bases to trimming and J lost 6 bases; unmatched junction nucleotides: 4. The CDR3 totals 13 residues. Germline loops: CDR1 MGHRA, CDR2 YSYEKL. TCRdb reanalysed the 5' RACE reads using MiXCR and keeps one entry per CDR3 protein. The sample has 650,000 to 800,000 distinct CDR3 sequences; roughly 8% are singletons. With no exceptions, donors were healthy Caucasians. Study findings and constraints: It was out-of-frame TCR alpha sharing in monozygotic twins that models underestimated. Cross-sectional statistics underpinned the conclusions; the same donors were not followed.

These data were likewise used in another study, on yellow fever vaccine responses in identical twins. That study adds: Vaccine T cell responses of twins reportedly seemed partly convergent and partly personalized.

This sequence was found in a woman younger than 30 in good health. Material for sequencing was PBMCs. V is TRBV4-1 and J is TRBJ1-1; 8 bases agree with TRBD1. The chain's CDR3 is CASSPRTGPEAFF. CDR3 DNA sequence: TGCGCCAGCAGCCCGAGGACAGGGCCTGAAGCTTTCTTT.